This T cell receptor (beta chain) was obtained from a study of T cell responses to AZD1222 COVID-19 vaccine. Study observations and caveats: Vaccine-associated CD4 TCRs spanned spike, dominant at 160-218 and 743-854. Unmutated regions of variants are reportedly targeted by nearly half of spike-specific TCRs. When two AZD1222 doses had been given, Spike-specific TCR breadth and depth rose. Among those given AZD1222, only five or six were seropositive at baseline.

The germline V gene encodes CDR1 MNHNS and CDR2 SASEGT. The CDR3 has 13 residues. Deletions cut 1 base from V and 6 bases from J, with 9 bases between. Sequenced by immunoSEQ multiplex PCR; TCRdb stores in-frame clones only, minus some. This sample has about 140,000 clones, with approximately 93% found just once. As regards this clone: The antigen remains unidentified.

The chain carries TRBV6-1 and TRBJ1-1, with D tentatively TRBD1 (5 bases). The starting material was peripheral blood, obtained after recovery from COVID-19. The sequence was collected from an adult who had recovered from COVID-19. DNA of the CDR3: TGTGCCAGCAGTGAAGGGGGACGAGCTGAAGCTTTCTTT. Its protein product is CASSEGGRAEAFF.